Below, 17 T cell receptor beta chains from the same sample are listed, as sequenced in a study of kidney transplant recipient with SARS-CoV-2 infection listed by TCRdb under 2021. The time point label of this sample denotes: pre-pandemic baseline sample and day 111 after first positive SARS-CoV-2 test. The sequencing machine was an Illumina MiSeq. TCRdb cleaned the public reads at Q25 with fastp, built clones with MiXCR and kept in-frame beta chains. Merged by CDR3 protein, the rows form single entries marked with the most common genes and DNA. This sample has 200,000 to 300,000 distinct CDR3 sequences in its table, and more than 25% of those were observed once. Of the sample, 7% to 8% is held by the ten largest clones. The sequencing here drew on a blood sample, taken at baseline and on day 111 from a kidney transplant recipient. The receptor source for this set is a male patient aged 25-45 years who had COVID-19 and was a kidney transplant recipient. After a transplant, some of the T cells may come from the graft donor.

This clonotype was detected ten times or more. The rearrangement uses TRBV29-1 and TRBJ2-1, with a tentative D call TRBD2 (6 bases). There are 15 residues in the CDR3. Trimming removed 4 bases from V and 4 bases from J, with 17 bases in between. Per the germline V gene, CDR1 is SQVTM and CDR2 is ANQGSEA. CDR3 DNA sequence: TGCAGCGTTGTGTTGGGGACTTCCGGATACAATGAGCAGTTCTTC. Amino acids: CSVVLGTSGYNEQFF.

This clonotype was counted ten times or more. V is TRBV25-1 and J is TRBJ1-4, with D possibly TRBD1 on 6 matching bases. The CDR3 runs 15 residues. Between the trimmed V and J ends, which lost 1 base and 7 bases, there was a span of 13 bases. Germline loops: CDR1 MGHDK, CDR2 SYGVNS. In nucleotides, the CDR3 is TGTGCCAGCAGTGAATCCGGCAGGGGAGCTGAAAAACTGTTTTTT. This codes for CASSESGRGAEKLFF.

With regard to this clonotype: A much larger clone is a single base away; this may be a read error. This chain uses TRBV28 with TRBJ2-3; 7 nucleotides align to TRBD2. Germline CDR1 MDHEN, CDR2 SYDVKM. CDR3 length: 16 amino acids. J lost 2 bases, V lost 2 bases, and 7 bases had no gene match. Written as DNA, the CDR3 is TGTGCCAGCAGTTTAATCCGCGGGGGAATCACAGATACGCAGTATTTT. Amino acid sequence: CASSLIRGGITDTQYF.

The chain combines TRBV20-1 with TRBJ2-5; 10 bases are shared with TRBD2. With V trimmed by 1 base and J by 4 bases, 15 bases remained unmatched. The germline CDR1 and CDR2 sequences are DFQATT and SNEGSKA (reference sequence). The CDR3 length is 18 residues. CDR3 sequence (DNA): TGCAGTGCTAGAGCCTATCGCGGGGCTAGCGGGAGTGGAGAGACCCAGTACTTC. It yields the protein CSARAYRGASGSGETQYF.

Here the CDR3 reads CASSPTGHTEAFF. For the CDR3, the DNA is TGTGCCAGCAGCCCGACAGGGCACACTGAAGCTTTCTTT. The V gene is TRBV7-8, the J gene TRBJ1-1; the match to TRBD1 covers 7 bases. The CDR3 runs 13 residues. Germline V CDR1 and CDR2: SGHVS, FQNEAQ. With V trimmed by 5 bases and J by 3 bases, 3 bases remained unmatched.

This clonotype occurred many times. The V and J genes are TRBV29-1 and TRBJ2-7; 9 bases match TRBD1. V gave up 7 bases and J gave up 2 bases; unmatched junction bases: 6. The CDR3 has 13 residues. From germline, CDR1 is SQVTM and CDR2 ANQGSEA. CDR3 amino acids: CSGGQGRAYEQYF. CDR3 coding DNA: TGCAGCGGCGGACAGGGGAGGGCCTACGAGCAGTACTTC.

The sample holds many counts of this clonotype. The chain carries TRBV9 and TRBJ2-3; D is perhaps TRBD1 (6 bases). Trimming shortened V by 2 bases and J by 0 bases, and 7 bases separated the two germline ends. Germline CDR1 reads SGDLS; CDR2 reads YYNGEE. This CDR3 comprises 14 residues. DNA for the CDR3: TGTGCCAGCAGCGTCCAGGGGAGCACAGATACGCAGTATTTT. This sequence encodes CASSVQGSTDTQYF. Full variable domain (outside the CDR3, taken from reference TRBV9 and TRBJ2-3): DSGVTQTPKHLITATGQRVTLRCSPRSGDLSVYWYQQSLDQGLQFLIQYYNGEERAKGNILERFSAQQFPDLHSELNLSSLELGDSALYFCASSVQGSTDTQYFGPGTRLTVL.

Worth noting for this clonotype: A much larger clone lies a single base off, so this may be a read error. The chain has TRBV3-1 and TRBJ2-7; TRBD1 matches at 9 bases. In germline, CDR1 is LGHDT, CDR2 YNNKEL (reference sequence). The CDR3 has 14 amino acids. Here the CDR3 DNA reads TGTGCCGGCAGCCTTGGACAGGGGACCCACGAGCAGTACTTC. This codes for CAGSLGQGTHEQYF.

Remarks on this clonotype: A clone one base away is much larger, so this may be a read error. The rearrangement uses TRBV15 and TRBJ1-4, with D possibly being TRBD1 (5 bases). Germline V gives CDR1 LNHNV, CDR2 YYDKDF (reference sequence). The CDR3 loop spans 16 amino acids. V dropped 4 bases and J dropped 10 bases, with 22 bases sitting between them. This CDR3 reads CATSTVRTYQRGKLFF. The DNA for the CDR3 is TGTGCCACCAGCACCGTCAGGACATACCAACGTGGAAAACTGTTTTTT.

This sequence joins TRBV6-1 and TRBJ2-1; D not certain. Germline CDR1 reads MNHNS; CDR2 reads SASEGT. V was trimmed by 3 bases and J by 3 bases, leaving 9 bases between them. The CDR3 is 14 amino acids. In DNA form, the CDR3 reads TGTGCCAGCAGTGACCCCTACCTCTACAATGAGCAGTTCTTC. Translation: CASSDPYLYNEQFF.

This clonotype came up many times. The rearrangement joins TRBV6-5 to TRBJ1-2; D call uncertain. The CDR3 length is 17 residues. Trimming shortened V by 4 bases and J by 4 bases, and 22 bases separated the two germline ends. CDR1 is MNHEY, CDR2 SVGAGI, per germline. In DNA form, the CDR3 reads TGTGCCAGCAGTTGTTGTGGGGAATGTAGAAAGACCTATGGCTACACCTTC. As protein: CASSCCGECRKTYGYTF.

This clonotype appeared many times. The chain couples TRBV27 to TRBJ1-1; 8 bases line up with TRBD1. CDR3 length: 16 amino acids. Unmatched junction bases numbered 13, after V lost 5 bases and J lost 5 bases. Germline-derived CDR1 and CDR2 are MNHEY and SMNVEV (reference sequence). CDR3 sequence (DNA): TGTGCCAGCAGTCCCCGGACAGGGCGGGGGATAACTGAAGCTTTCTTT. This encodes CASSPRTGRGITEAFF.

Points on this clonotype: Since a much larger clone is just one base distant, this may be a read error. The chain links TRBV19 to TRBJ1-2; D unresolved. The CDR3 consists of 17 residues. Germline CDR1 and CDR2: LNHDA and SQIVND (reference sequence). The CDR3 nucleotides are TGTGCCAGTAGTTGCCTAGTGACAAATCGAAAGACCTATAGCTACACCTTC. It encodes CASSCLVTNRKTYSYTF. The full variable domain, completed using reference TRBV19 and TRBJ1-2, is DGGITQSPKYLFRKEGQNVTLSCEQNLNHDAMYWYRQDPGQGLRLIYYSQIVNDFQKGDIAEGYSVSREKKESFPLTVTSAQKNPTAFYLCASSCLVTNRKTYSYTFGSGTRLTVV.

On this clonotype itself: This may come from a read error, since a much larger clone is one base off. The J gene is TRBJ1-2, the V gene TRBV7-6; possible D gene TRBD1, 6 bases. Germline CDR1 is SGHVS and CDR2 is FNYEAQ. The length of the CDR3 is 12 residues. The CDR3 loop reads CTSAGEGYGYTF. CDR3 nucleotides: TGTACCAGCGCAGGGGAAGGCTATGGCTACACCTTC.

This clonotype showed up many times. J is TRBJ2-7 and V is TRBV7-2; no firm D call. CDR3 length: 13 amino acids. Germline V CDR1 and CDR2: SGHTA, FQGNSA. Trimming cost V 2 bases and J 4 bases, with 9 bases left between them. CDR3 protein: CASSLYPSYEQYV. CDR3 sequence (DNA): TGTGCCAGCAGCTTATACCCGTCGTACGAGCAGTACGTC.

The sample holds many counts of this clonotype. The genes are TRBV19 and TRBJ1-3, with D perhaps matching TRBD1 (5 bases). Per germline, CDR1 LNHDA and CDR2 SQIVND (reference sequence). The V end was cut by 8 bases, the J end by 4 bases, with 15 bases between. The CDR3 has 14 residues. The CDR3 nucleotides are TGTGCCAGTGGAAGGGGAAGACACGGAAACACCATATATTTT. This gives the protein CASGRGRHGNTIYF.

With respect to this clonotype: It may be a read error: a sequence one base away is much more abundant. V usage is TRBV4-1 and J usage is TRBJ1-5; TRBD1 aligns across 12 bases. CDR1 is MGHRA, CDR2 YSYEKL, per germline. This CDR3 has 18 amino acids. The DNA for the CDR3 is TGCTCCAGCAGCCAAGTTCCCCCCGGGACAGGGGGCCATCAGCCCCAGCATTTT. This encodes CSSSQVPPGTGGHQPQHF.